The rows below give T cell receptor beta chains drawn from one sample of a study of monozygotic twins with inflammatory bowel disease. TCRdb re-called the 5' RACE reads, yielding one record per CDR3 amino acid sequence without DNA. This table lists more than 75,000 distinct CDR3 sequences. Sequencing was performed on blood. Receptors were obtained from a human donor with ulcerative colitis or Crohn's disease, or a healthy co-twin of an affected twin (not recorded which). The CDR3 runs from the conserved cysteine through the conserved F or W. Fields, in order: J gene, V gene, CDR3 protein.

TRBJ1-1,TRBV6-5,CASSSATGTNTEAFF
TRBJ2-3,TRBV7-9,CASSPRNGGGTDTQYF
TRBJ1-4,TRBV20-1,CSASIPGSTNEKLFF
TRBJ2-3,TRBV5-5,CASSFVKSTDTQYF
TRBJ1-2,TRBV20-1,CSARAGTGYGYTF
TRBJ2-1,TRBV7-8,CASIPRDTGGPDNEQFF
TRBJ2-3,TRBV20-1,CSARGLSTSTDTQYF
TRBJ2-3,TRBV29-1,CSVEGTGEADTQYF
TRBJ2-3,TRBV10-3,CAISESESADWGSGDTQYF
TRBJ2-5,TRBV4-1,CASSQGLAGAQETQYF
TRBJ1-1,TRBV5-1,CASSLLGEAFF
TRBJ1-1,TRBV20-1,CSARDMSAKTNTEAFF
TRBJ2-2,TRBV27,CASSPFRGPAGELFF
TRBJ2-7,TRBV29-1,CSVVVVGYEQYF
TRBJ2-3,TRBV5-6,CASSPGLGATQYF
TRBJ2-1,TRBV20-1,CSASPVGGKYNEQFF
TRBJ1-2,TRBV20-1,CSARESRSVTNYGYTF
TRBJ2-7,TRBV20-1,CSARYFAGATYEQYF
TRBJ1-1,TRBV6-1,CASTRARIRAVSDTEAFF
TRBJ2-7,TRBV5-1,CASSSGTASYEQYF
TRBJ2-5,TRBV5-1,CASSSRQGTDQETQYF
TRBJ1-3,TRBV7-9,CASDTTVNGNTIYF
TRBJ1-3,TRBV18,CASSPGSAGASGNTIYF
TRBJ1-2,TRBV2,CASSELRTGYYGYTF
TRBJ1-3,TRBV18,CASSPVDSRGNTIYF
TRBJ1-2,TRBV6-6,CASSYSAGGPLF
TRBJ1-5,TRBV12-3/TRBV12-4,CASSLMTGVYQPQHF
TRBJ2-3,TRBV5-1,CASSPWTSGGAGTDTQYF
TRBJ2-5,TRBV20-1,CRARKGGVVTQYF
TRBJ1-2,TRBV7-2,CASRPTGVFYGYTF
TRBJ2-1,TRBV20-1,CSARVPDPNNEQFF
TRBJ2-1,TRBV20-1,CSPPDYNEQFF
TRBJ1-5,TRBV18,CASWAGVPHQPQHF
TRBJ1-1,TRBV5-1,CASSLADNLYTEAFF
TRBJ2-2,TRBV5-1,CASSLVGLLNTGELFF
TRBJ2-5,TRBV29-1,CSVEAPGRGRGQETQYF
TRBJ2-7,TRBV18,CASSPFEAGPDEQYF
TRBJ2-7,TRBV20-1,CSARDRGAYEQYF
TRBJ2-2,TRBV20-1,CSASFWGHTGELFF
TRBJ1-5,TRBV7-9,CASSLNPPQEGQPQHF
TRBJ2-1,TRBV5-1,CACSSGQGLYNEQFF
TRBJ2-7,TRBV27,CASSSLGRTGITYEQYF
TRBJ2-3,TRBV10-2,CASRKTPGRADTQYF
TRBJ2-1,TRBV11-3,CASSLAGRSTYNEQFF
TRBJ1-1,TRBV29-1,CSVSGRSTEAFF
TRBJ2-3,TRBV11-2,CASSLGLAGARTDTQYF
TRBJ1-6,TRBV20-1,CSARVSGGSSYNSPLHF
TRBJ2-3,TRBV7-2,CASSLGAGGLTDTQYF
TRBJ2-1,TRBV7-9,CASQQGLYNEQFF
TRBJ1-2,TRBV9,CASSLRDRDLYGYTF